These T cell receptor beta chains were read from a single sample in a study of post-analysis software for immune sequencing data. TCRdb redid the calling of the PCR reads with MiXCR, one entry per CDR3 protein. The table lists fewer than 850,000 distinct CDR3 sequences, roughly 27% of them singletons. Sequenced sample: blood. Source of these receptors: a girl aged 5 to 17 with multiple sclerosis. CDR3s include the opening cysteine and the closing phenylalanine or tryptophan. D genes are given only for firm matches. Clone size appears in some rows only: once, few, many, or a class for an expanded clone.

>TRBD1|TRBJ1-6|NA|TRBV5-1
CASSFDRANSPLHF
TGCGCCAGCAGCTTTGACAGGGCTAATTCACCCCTCCACTTT
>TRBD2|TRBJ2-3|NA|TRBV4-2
CASSQGPPGLAGGNTQYF
TGTGCCAGCAGCCAAGGTCCCCCTGGACTAGCGGGAGGGAATACGCAGTATTTT
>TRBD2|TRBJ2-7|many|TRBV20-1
CSASQGGGPYEQYF
TGCAGTGCTAGCCAGGGCGGGGGGCCATACGAGCAGTACTTC
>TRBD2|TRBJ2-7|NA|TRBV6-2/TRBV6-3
CASSPGTSSDQYF
TGTGCCAGCAGTCCCGGGACTAGCTCCGACCAGTACTTC
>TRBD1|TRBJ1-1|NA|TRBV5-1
CASSSQGTVNTEAFF
TGCGCCAGCAGCTCCCAGGGGACAGTGAACACTGAAGCTTTCTTT
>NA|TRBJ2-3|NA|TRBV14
CASSLLTGGTDTQYF
TGTGCCAGCAGCCTCTTGACAGGCGGTACAGATACGCAGTATTTT
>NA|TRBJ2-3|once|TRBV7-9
CASSLLHRATDTQYF
TGTGCCAGCAGCTTACTGCACAGAGCAACAGATACGCAGTATTTT
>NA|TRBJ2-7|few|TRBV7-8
CASSMRARGGEQYF
TGTGCCAGCAGCATGAGAGCGAGGGGGGGGGAGCAGTACTTC
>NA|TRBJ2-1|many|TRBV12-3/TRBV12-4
CASSPGGQNEQFF
TGTGCCAGCAGCCCGGGCGGGCAAAATGAGCAGTTCTTC
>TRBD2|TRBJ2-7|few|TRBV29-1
CSVLDGRAYEQYF
TGCAGCGTTCTCGACGGGAGGGCCTACGAGCAGTACTTC
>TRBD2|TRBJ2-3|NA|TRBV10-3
CAISGRGSAPDTDTQYF
TGTGCCATCAGTGGACGCGGGAGTGCCCCTGACACAGATACGCAGTATTTT
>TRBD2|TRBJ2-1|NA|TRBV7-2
CASSPKGLAGPTYNEQFF
TGTGCCAGCAGCCCGAAAGGCCTAGCGGGGCCCACTTACAATGAGCAGTTCTTC
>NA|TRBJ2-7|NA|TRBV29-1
CSASTGTYEQYF
TGCAGCGCTTCTACAGGGACCTACGAGCAGTACTTC
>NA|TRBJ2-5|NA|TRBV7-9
CASSLGQPQYF
TGTGCCAGCAGCCTAGGACAGCCCCAGTACTTC
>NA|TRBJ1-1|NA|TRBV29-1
CSVSPEAFF
TGCAGCGTTAGTCCTGAAGCTTTCTTT